Listed below are T cell receptor beta chains from one sample, sequenced in a study of T cell responses to AZD1222 COVID-19 vaccine. The protocol was immunoSEQ multiplex PCR, while the TCRdb copy is restricted to in-frame clones and leaves out a portion. The sample has approximately 220,000 clones; approximately 94% are singletons. Sequencing was performed on peripheral blood, taken on day 0 of MenACWY control vaccination. The origin of the receptors is an adult in good health. The CDR3 runs from the conserved cysteine through the conserved F or W. D genes are given only for firm matches. Size values are once, few and many counts, or a class for expanded clones, and some rows have none.

D gene	V gene	clone size	J gene	CDR3 DNA	CDR3 protein
.	TRBV5-6	.	TRBJ1-5	TGTGCCAGCAGCTTGTGGGCCTCCAATCAGCCCCAGCATTTT	CASSLWASNQPQHF
TRBD1	TRBV2	once	TRBJ1-2	TGTGCCAGTTTATCCGAAGGACAGGGGGCCTTTGGCTACACCTTC	CASLSEGQGAFGYTF
.	TRBV6-1	.	TRBJ1-6	TGTGCCAGCAGTGAAATACTTGCAGGAACAGACTATAATTCACCCCTCCACTTT	CASSEILAGTDYNSPLHF
TRBD1	TRBV9	.	TRBJ2-7	TGTGCCAGCAGCGCCGGGACAGGGGGTTATGAGCAGTACTTC	CASSAGTGGYEQYF
.	TRBV21-1	.	TRBJ2-7	TGTGCCAGCAGCAGAGACAGGGGGCCAAGCACCTACGAGCAGTACTTC	CASSRDRGPSTYEQYF
TRBD1	TRBV7-9	few	TRBJ1-2	TGTGCCAGCAGGGAACCATCCGGGACAGGGGATGGCTACACCTTC	CASREPSGTGDGYTF
.	TRBV11-2	.	TRBJ2-7	TGTGCCAGCAGCCCCCGGGCCTCGGGGCAAGAGCAGTACTTC	CASSPRASGQEQYF
TRBD2	TRBV10-3	.	TRBJ2-1	TGTGCCATCGGGCAATATAGCGGGGGGGTTAATGAGCAGTTCTTC	CAIGQYSGGVNEQFF
.	TRBV3-1/TRBV3-2	.	TRBJ1-3	TGTGCCAGCAGCCAAGGAGGGGCGAGACAATCTGGAAACACCATATATTTT	CASSQGGARQSGNTIYF
.	TRBV9	.	TRBJ1-2	TGTGCCAGCAGCGTAGTAGCAAACTCCCCTTATGGCTACACCTTC	CASSVVANSPYGYTF
.	TRBV27	.	TRBJ1-2	TGTGCCAGCAGGCCAAGTGGACAAATTAACTATGGCTACACCTTC	CASRPSGQINYGYTF
.	TRBV11-2	few	TRBJ2-7	TGTGCCAGCAGCTTAGATAAGCGGAGCTCCTACGAGCAGTACTTC	CASSLDKRSSYEQYF
TRBD1	TRBV7-2	.	TRBJ1-1	TGTGCCAGCAGCTTTAGGGCTCTTCCGGGACAGGCAAACACTGAAGCTTTCTTT	CASSFRALPGQANTEAFF
.	TRBV6-5	.	TRBJ1-1	TGTGCCAGCAGTACCTTGACGGGGGAAGCTTTCTTT	CASSTLTGEAFF
.	TRBV13	few	TRBJ2-7	TGTGCCAGCAGCTTCGAGAGGGGACCCTACGAGCAGTACTTC	CASSFERGPYEQYF
.	TRBV4-1	few	TRBJ1-5	TGCGCCAGCAGCCAAGAAGGCAGCAATCAGCCCCAGCATTTT	CASSQEGSNQPQHF
.	TRBV6-5	.	TRBJ2-3	TGTGCCAGCAGGACCTATAGCACAGATACGCAGTATTTT	CASRTYSTDTQYF
TRBD1	TRBV19	.	TRBJ1-5	TGTGCCAGTAGTAGAACCACAGGGGGAGGTCAGCCCCAGCATTTT	CASSRTTGGGQPQHF
.	TRBV18	.	TRBJ2-1	TGTGCCAGCTCACCCCGGGCACCACATGGGGGGAATGAGCAGTTCTTC	CASSPRAPHGGNEQFF
.	TRBV30	once	TRBJ2-3	TGTGCCTGGATGAGCCGGGGGGCTTCAGATACGCAGTATTTT	CAWMSRGASDTQYF
.	TRBV6-4	once	TRBJ2-3	TGTGCCAGCAGTGGGACCGAAGCAGATACGCAGTATTTT	CASSGTEADTQYF
.	TRBV10-3	.	TRBJ1-2	TGTGCCATCAGCGTAGTGCCCGGATATGGCTACACCTTC	CAISVVPGYGYTF
TRBD1	TRBV18	.	TRBJ1-1	TGTGCCAGCTCACCGGACAGGGGTTTGGACACTGAAGCTTTCTTT	CASSPDRGLDTEAFF
.	TRBV7-2	.	TRBJ2-7	TGTGCCAGCAGCTTAGGGGGGCGCGTGGGCTACGAGCAGTACTTC	CASSLGGRVGYEQYF
.	TRBV7-2	.	TRBJ2-7	TGTGCCAGCAGCTACCTGGACAGATTCTCCTACGAGCAGTACTTC	CASSYLDRFSYEQYF
.	TRBV18	.	TRBJ2-5	TGTGCCAGCTCGCCGGGACCTGGGGAGACCCAGTACTTC	CASSPGPGETQYF
.	TRBV6-2/TRBV6-3	.	TRBJ1-3	TGTGCCAGCAGTTCTGAGGACCGAGGAAGCTCTGGAAACACCATATATTTT	CASSSEDRGSSGNTIYF
.	TRBV5-6	.	TRBJ1-2	TGTGCCAGCAGCTTTAGTAGTGGCTACACCTTC	CASSFSSGYTF
.	TRBV6-6	.	TRBJ2-1	TGTGCCAGCAGTTACTCTTTGTACAATGAGCAGTTCTTC	CASSYSLYNEQFF
.	TRBV30	.	TRBJ2-4	TGTGCCTGGAGCGGGGCACCCAAAGGGGGGGCCAAAAACATTCAGTACTTC	CAWSGAPKGGAKNIQYF
.	TRBV7-2	.	TRBJ2-3	TGTGCCAGCAGGGGGGTTTTCGCCACAGATACGCAGTATTTT	CASRGVFATDTQYF
.	TRBV19	.	TRBJ1-5	TGTGCCAGTAGTCCGACCGGAGTTAGTCAGCCCCAGCATTTT	CASSPTGVSQPQHF
TRBD1	TRBV7-3	.	TRBJ1-3	TGTGCCAGCAGTAGGGACAGAGGAAACACCATATATTTT	CASSRDRGNTIYF
TRBD2	TRBV19	.	TRBJ2-3	TGTGCCAGTAGTATAAACCCGGGACTACCAGTGGGGCAGTATTTT	CASSINPGLPVGQYF
.	TRBV1	.	TRBJ2-5	TGCACCAGCAGCTTTCTAGCGGGGGCCCAAGAGACCCAGTACTTC	CTSSFLAGAQETQYF
TRBD1	TRBV19	.	TRBJ1-4	TGTGCCAGTAGTCGCAGGACAGGGAATGAAAAACTGTTTTTT	CASSRRTGNEKLFF
TRBD1	TRBV5-1	.	TRBJ1-1	TGCGCCAGCAGCCTCGGAGGGGGACAGGGGACTGAAGCTTTCTTT	CASSLGGGQGTEAFF
.	TRBV7-9	.	TRBJ2-5	TGTGCCAGCAGCTTAGATCGAGTGGAGACCCAGTACTTC	CASSLDRVETQYF
.	TRBV27	.	TRBJ1-1	TGTGCCAGCAGTTTATCTTGGGGGACTGAAGCTTTCTTT	CASSLSWGTEAFF
.	TRBV9	.	TRBJ1-6	TGTGCCAGCAGCCCCATGGGACTAAATTCACCCCTCCACTTT	CASSPMGLNSPLHF
.	TRBV28	.	TRBJ2-5	TGTGCCACCTTACCACAGGGCCTATTGGGGGAGACCCAGTACTTC	CATLPQGLLGETQYF
.	TRBV6-5	.	TRBJ1-1	TGTGCCAGCAGTAGGACGGGAAACACTGAAGCTTTCTTT	CASSRTGNTEAFF
.	TRBV6-5	.	TRBJ1-4	TGTGCCAGCAGTTACTCGAGAAGAGATAATGAAAAACTGTTTTTT	CASSYSRRDNEKLFF
.	TRBV13	.	TRBJ2-7	TGTGCCAGCAGCTTATTGTCTTGGGAGCAGTACTTC	CASSLLSWEQYF
.	TRBV7-2	.	TRBJ2-5	TGTGCCAGCAGCTTACCCCGACGGCTAACTTCAAGGGAGACCCAGTACTTC	CASSLPRRLTSRETQYF
.	TRBV28	.	TRBJ1-2	TGTGCCAGCAGTTCGACGCCCGTTGACGTTTTGGGCTACACCTTC	CASSSTPVDVLGYTF
TRBD1	TRBV6-6	.	TRBJ1-5	TGTGCCAGCAGTGGGACAGGGGGCTCGCCCCAGCATTTT	CASSGTGGSPQHF
.	TRBV3-1/TRBV3-2	.	TRBJ1-2	TGTGCCAGCAGCCAGCCGGACAGCCCGAAATATGGCTACACCTTC	CASSQPDSPKYGYTF
TRBD2	TRBV7-2	.	TRBJ2-2	TGTGCCAGCAGCGCCAGCGGGGGGAACACCGGGGAGCTGTTTTTT	CASSASGGNTGELFF
.	TRBV9	.	TRBJ2-2	TGTGCCAGCAGCGTAGGGTTGGTGGGGGCCATGAACACCGGGGAGCTGTTTTTT	CASSVGLVGAMNTGELFF